Presented here are 6 T cell receptor beta chains from one specimen sequenced in a study of T cell clones after liver transplantation (dated by TCRdb to between 2018 and 2021). The library was obtained by the immunoSEQ multiplex PCR assay. TCRdb re-hosts the immuneACCESS table, in-frame sequences only. Its copies lack some clones; in the studies checked, an unresolved V gene accounts for under half of them, and the cause for the rest is not known. Within this sample are roughly 70,000 clones, with roughly 90% of them counted one time only. The ten top clones hold less than 3.5% of the sample. The sample's time point label, in plain terms: pre-transplant. The starting material was CD4+ T cells from blood, obtained before liver transplant. The receptor set was obtained from a human donor who received a liver transplant.

V and J are TRBV29-1 and TRBJ2-1; D is uncertain. Trimming pared 7 bases from V and 6 bases from J, leaving 19 bases between. The CDR3 runs to 14 residues. Looked up from germline, CDR1 is SQVTM and CDR2 is ANQGSEA. Here the CDR3 reads CSGALNLGSNEQFF. The CDR3 DNA sequence: TGCAGCGGGGCCTTGAACCTAGGCAGCAATGAGCAGTTCTTC.

J is TRBJ1-5 and V is TRBV19, with 10 bases that match TRBD1. Germline V gene lookup returns CDR1 LNHDA and CDR2 SQIVND (reference sequence). Losses at the gene ends were 6 bases for V and 3 bases for J; bases not matched to a gene: 8. The length of the CDR3 is 16 residues. The CDR3 loop reads CASRSPGQGINQPQHF. The CDR3 DNA is TGTGCCAGTAGAAGTCCGGGACAGGGGATCAATCAGCCCCAGCATTTT.

This CDR3 reads CASNSYNEQFF. The DNA of the CDR3 is TGTGCCAGTAACTCCTACAATGAGCAGTTCTTC. The rearrangement links TRBV25-1 to TRBJ2-1; D is uncertain. CDR1 is MGHDK, CDR2 SYGVNS, per germline. The CDR3 is made up of 11 amino acids. V was cut by 9 bases and J by 0 bases, with 3 bases left in between. The full variable domain, with the rest looked up from reference TRBV25-1 and TRBJ2-1, is EADIYQTPRYLVIGTGKKITLECSQTMGHDKMYWYQQDPGMELHLIHYSYGVNSTEKGDLSSESTVSRIRTEHFPLTLESARPSHTSQYLCASNSYNEQFFGPGTRLTVL.

The gene calls are TRBV7-9 and TRBJ1-3, with a tentative D call TRBD1 (5 bases). CDR3 length: 17 amino acids. Trimming removed 4 bases from V and 0 bases from J, with 16 bases in between. Germline V gives CDR1 SEHNR, CDR2 FQNEAQ (reference sequence). The CDR3, as DNA: TGTGCCAGCAGCTCCGAAATGAGACAGAGCTCTGGAAACACCATATATTTT. It is translated as CASSSEMRQSSGNTIYF.

The V gene is TRBV7-3, the J gene TRBJ2-1, with D unresolved. Germline lookup yields CDR1 SGHTA and CDR2 FQGTGA. Trimming stripped 1 base from V and 6 bases from J, with 10 bases between. The CDR3 length is 14 residues. In DNA, the CDR3 is TGTGCCAGCAGCTTAAGTGCGCTGGGCAATGAGCAGTTCTTC. It is translated as CASSLSALGNEQFF.

The chain recombines TRBV5-5 with TRBJ2-5; D gene ambiguous. The CDR3 runs 13 residues. V shed 5 bases and J shed 2 bases, with 10 bases lying between them. The germline V gene has CDR1 SGHKS and CDR2 YYEKEE (reference sequence). The CDR3 region has the DNA TGTGCCAGCAGTCCGACCGAACAAGAGACCCAGTACTTC. Its translation is CASSPTEQETQYF.